These T cell receptor beta chains were read from a single sample in a study of blood T cell repertoires in COVID-19. Generated by immunoSEQ multiplex PCR, the TCRdb table keeps only in-frame clones and is missing some. This table has about 170,000 clones, over 80% appearing once. The source material was peripheral blood. All receptors come from a woman aged 70-85 years with acute or convalescent COVID-19. Each CDR3 is given with its conserved first and last residue. A D gene is named only where the DNA matches it firmly. Rows give clone size only sometimes, using once, few, many, or a class for an expanded clone.

abundance: once
v_gene: TRBV11-1
d_gene: NA
j_gene: TRBJ2-7
CDR3nt: TGTGCCAGCAGCTTACCTCTCAGGTTGGATGAGCAGTACTTC
CDR3aa: CASSLPLRLDEQYF

abundance: NA
v_gene: TRBV10-3
d_gene: NA
j_gene: TRBJ2-7
CDR3nt: TGTGCCATCAGTGCACAGGAGTACGAGCAGTACTTC
CDR3aa: CAISAQEYEQYF

abundance: NA
v_gene: TRBV6-2/TRBV6-3
d_gene: NA
j_gene: TRBJ2-7
CDR3nt: TGTGCCAGCAGTTACGACATGACCTACGAGCAGTACTTC
CDR3aa: CASSYDMTYEQYF

abundance: NA
v_gene: TRBV7-9
d_gene: TRBD2
j_gene: TRBJ2-3
CDR3nt: TGTGCCAGCAGCTCCGCACTAGCGGGGATAGATACGCAGTATTTT
CDR3aa: CASSSALAGIDTQYF

abundance: NA
v_gene: TRBV30
d_gene: NA
j_gene: TRBJ2-5
CDR3nt: TGTGCCTGGAGTCGAGGACTTCAAGAGACCCAGTACTTC
CDR3aa: CAWSRGLQETQYF

abundance: NA
v_gene: TRBV4-2
d_gene: TRBD1
j_gene: TRBJ2-7
CDR3nt: TGTGCCAGCAGCGAAGGACAGGGGGCTTACGAGCAGTACTTC
CDR3aa: CASSEGQGAYEQYF

abundance: NA
v_gene: TRBV7-9
d_gene: TRBD1
j_gene: TRBJ1-5
CDR3nt: TGTGCCAGCAGCTTAGGATACGGGACAGGGGATCAGCCCCAGCATTTT
CDR3aa: CASSLGYGTGDQPQHF

abundance: NA
v_gene: TRBV12-3/TRBV12-4
d_gene: NA
j_gene: TRBJ2-5
CDR3nt: TGTGCCAGCAGTTATAGGCAGCGGGAGACCCAGTACTTC
CDR3aa: CASSYRQRETQYF

abundance: NA
v_gene: TRBV15
d_gene: TRBD1
j_gene: TRBJ1-2
CDR3nt: TGTGCCACCAGCAGATCGGACAGGGGGCCTGGGTATGGCTACACCTTC
CDR3aa: CATSRSDRGPGYGYTF

abundance: few
v_gene: TRBV14
d_gene: NA
j_gene: TRBJ1-3
CDR3nt: TGTGCCAGCAGCCAAGTAGGGGGAAGCTCTGGAAACACCATATATTTT
CDR3aa: CASSQVGGSSGNTIYF

abundance: NA
v_gene: TRBV28
d_gene: NA
j_gene: TRBJ1-1
CDR3nt: TGTGCCAGCAGTCGAGACAGTGGCTGGGGAGCTTTCTTT
CDR3aa: CASSRDSGWGAFF

abundance: NA
v_gene: TRBV9
d_gene: TRBD2
j_gene: TRBJ2-1
CDR3nt: TGTGCCAGCAGCGGTCCGGGACTAGCGGGGGGGCTGAATGAGCAGTTCTTC
CDR3aa: CASSGPGLAGGLNEQFF

abundance: once
v_gene: TRBV7-9
d_gene: NA
j_gene: TRBJ2-2
CDR3nt: TGTGCCACCAAGGGAGTCAACACCGGGGAGCTGTTTTTT
CDR3aa: CATKGVNTGELFF

abundance: NA
v_gene: TRBV18
d_gene: TRBD1
j_gene: TRBJ2-6
CDR3nt: TGTGCCAGCTCAGATGACAGGGGCCCCCTCGGAGGGGCCAACGTCCTGACTTTC
CDR3aa: CASSDDRGPLGGANVLTF

abundance: once
v_gene: TRBV19
d_gene: NA
j_gene: TRBJ2-3
CDR3nt: TGTGCCAGTAGTATTGGGGTCGGGGACACCTCCACAGATACGCAGTATTTT
CDR3aa: CASSIGVGDTSTDTQYF

abundance: NA
v_gene: TRBV11-2
d_gene: NA
j_gene: TRBJ2-7
CDR3nt: TGTGCCAGCAGCTTAGGTCGGAGCGAGCAGTACTTC
CDR3aa: CASSLGRSEQYF

abundance: NA
v_gene: TRBV7-2
d_gene: NA
j_gene: TRBJ1-1
CDR3nt: TGTGCCAGCAGCCTCCCCCTAGCTGAAGCTTTCTTT
CDR3aa: CASSLPLAEAFF

abundance: NA
v_gene: TRBV12-3/TRBV12-4
d_gene: TRBD1
j_gene: TRBJ1-2
CDR3nt: TGTGCCAGCAGTGAAGGGGGCTGGTATGGCTACACCTTC
CDR3aa: CASSEGGWYGYTF

abundance: NA
v_gene: TRBV27
d_gene: TRBD2
j_gene: TRBJ2-5
CDR3nt: TGTGCCAGCAGTCCCATACGGGGGGTAGCGGAGACCCAGTACTTC
CDR3aa: CASSPIRGVAETQYF

abundance: NA
v_gene: TRBV7-2
d_gene: NA
j_gene: TRBJ2-7
CDR3nt: TGTGCCAGCAGCTTGATACAGGGCTACGAGCAGTACTTC
CDR3aa: CASSLIQGYEQYF

abundance: NA
v_gene: TRBV30
d_gene: NA
j_gene: TRBJ1-3
CDR3nt: TGTGCCTGGAGTCGGGAAACTGGAAACACCATATATTTT
CDR3aa: CAWSRETGNTIYF

abundance: NA
v_gene: TRBV28
d_gene: TRBD1
j_gene: TRBJ1-4
CDR3nt: TGTGCCAGCAGTTCGACCGGGACAGGGGCAGATTATGAAAAACTGTTTTTT
CDR3aa: CASSSTGTGADYEKLFF

abundance: NA
v_gene: TRBV18
d_gene: TRBD1
j_gene: TRBJ2-1
CDR3nt: TGTGCCAGCTCACGCGAAACAGGGGGTTCCTACAATGAGCAGTTCTTC
CDR3aa: CASSRETGGSYNEQFF

abundance: NA
v_gene: TRBV28
d_gene: NA
j_gene: TRBJ2-3
CDR3nt: TGTGCCAGCATTAACAGGGCCACAGATACGCAGTATTTT
CDR3aa: CASINRATDTQYF

abundance: NA
v_gene: TRBV30
d_gene: NA
j_gene: TRBJ2-3
CDR3nt: TGTGCCTGGAGTGTTCCCCTCTACACAGATACGCAGTATTTT
CDR3aa: CAWSVPLYTDTQYF

abundance: once
v_gene: TRBV29-1
d_gene: TRBD1
j_gene: TRBJ1-1
CDR3nt: TGCAGCTTCTCGGGACAGTTGAACACTGAAGCTTTCTTT
CDR3aa: CSFSGQLNTEAFF

abundance: NA
v_gene: TRBV15
d_gene: NA
j_gene: TRBJ2-7
CDR3nt: TGTGCCACTGGGAGGGGGGTCTCCTACGAGCAGTACTTC
CDR3aa: CATGRGVSYEQYF

abundance: NA
v_gene: TRBV28
d_gene: TRBD1
j_gene: TRBJ1-1
CDR3nt: TGTGCCAGCAGTTTCCTCCGGGACAGGGGAACTTTCTTT
CDR3aa: CASSFLRDRGTFF

abundance: NA
v_gene: TRBV19
d_gene: NA
j_gene: TRBJ2-5
CDR3nt: TGTGCCAGTAGTACTAGCAAACAAGAGACCCAGTACTTC
CDR3aa: CASSTSKQETQYF

abundance: NA
v_gene: TRBV2
d_gene: NA
j_gene: TRBJ2-7
CDR3nt: TGTGCCAGCAGGATCCAGGACTACGAGCAGTACTTC
CDR3aa: CASRIQDYEQYF

abundance: NA
v_gene: TRBV30
d_gene: NA
j_gene: TRBJ1-5
CDR3nt: TGTGCCTGGAGTGGGGGGCGCCAGGGCAATCAGCCCCAGCATTTT
CDR3aa: CAWSGGRQGNQPQHF

abundance: NA
v_gene: TRBV20-1
d_gene: NA
j_gene: TRBJ1-4
CDR3nt: TGCAGTGCGAGTCAACAGGGTATCGATGAAAAACTGTTTTTT
CDR3aa: CSASQQGIDEKLFF

abundance: NA
v_gene: TRBV2
d_gene: NA
j_gene: TRBJ1-5
CDR3nt: TGTGCCAGCAGTGGGAGTTTTAGCAATCAGCCCCAGCATTTT
CDR3aa: CASSGSFSNQPQHF

abundance: NA
v_gene: TRBV7-8
d_gene: NA
j_gene: TRBJ1-1
CDR3nt: TGTGCCAGCAGCTTAGTTCCGGTCAGGTCCCTGCCCACTGAAGCTTTCTTT
CDR3aa: CASSLVPVRSLPTEAFF

abundance: NA
v_gene: TRBV2
d_gene: NA
j_gene: TRBJ1-6
CDR3nt: TGTGCCAGCAGTTCGCGGACAGTCTCCTATAATTCACCCCTCCACTTT
CDR3aa: CASSSRTVSYNSPLHF

abundance: NA
v_gene: TRBV18
d_gene: TRBD1
j_gene: TRBJ1-5
CDR3nt: TGTGCCAGCTCTCCCACAGGGGGTCAGCCCCAGCATTTT
CDR3aa: CASSPTGGQPQHF

abundance: NA
v_gene: TRBV7-2
d_gene: NA
j_gene: TRBJ1-2
CDR3nt: TGTGCCAGCAGCCCGGACAGTCTACCCCCAAACTATGGCTACACCTTC
CDR3aa: CASSPDSLPPNYGYTF

abundance: NA
v_gene: TRBV9
d_gene: TRBD2
j_gene: TRBJ2-4
CDR3nt: TGTGCCAGCAGCGTTAGCGGGAGGTTGGACATTCAGTACTTC
CDR3aa: CASSVSGRLDIQYF

abundance: once
v_gene: TRBV14
d_gene: NA
j_gene: TRBJ2-6
CDR3nt: TGTGCCAGCAGCCAAGATTCGTATAGGGGCAACGTCCTGACTTTC
CDR3aa: CASSQDSYRGNVLTF

abundance: NA
v_gene: TRBV24-1
d_gene: NA
j_gene: TRBJ2-3
CDR3nt: TGTGCCACCTCTCTAGGAGCGTCGGGACTAGATACGCAGTATTTT
CDR3aa: CATSLGASGLDTQYF

abundance: few
v_gene: TRBV4-3
d_gene: NA
j_gene: TRBJ2-5
CDR3nt: TGCGCCAGCAGCTTATCCCACGGGGGTCAAGAGACCCAGTACTTC
CDR3aa: CASSLSHGGQETQYF

abundance: NA
v_gene: TRBV7-2
d_gene: TRBD2
j_gene: TRBJ2-3
CDR3nt: TGTGCCAGCAGCCGGGGGACTAGCGGGGGGTCTAGCACAGATACGCAGTATTTT
CDR3aa: CASSRGTSGGSSTDTQYF

abundance: NA
v_gene: TRBV5-1
d_gene: TRBD1
j_gene: TRBJ1-2
CDR3nt: TGCGCCAGCAGCTTGGAGGCAGGGGGCCTAAACTATGGCTACACCTTC
CDR3aa: CASSLEAGGLNYGYTF

abundance: NA
v_gene: TRBV21-1
d_gene: NA
j_gene: TRBJ2-1
CDR3nt: TGTGCCAGCAGCAAAAAGGGGAGGGAGGGGATTCACTACAATGAGCAGTTCTTC
CDR3aa: CASSKKGREGIHYNEQFF

abundance: NA
v_gene: TRBV4-3
d_gene: TRBD1
j_gene: TRBJ1-3
CDR3nt: TGCGCCAGCAGCCCCACCGTGACAGGGACAGGAAACACCATATATTTT
CDR3aa: CASSPTVTGTGNTIYF

abundance: NA
v_gene: TRBV3-1/TRBV3-2
d_gene: NA
j_gene: TRBJ1-2
CDR3nt: TGTGCCAGCAGCCTCCCAGGGGTCGACTATGGCTACACCTTC
CDR3aa: CASSLPGVDYGYTF

abundance: NA
v_gene: TRBV5-1
d_gene: NA
j_gene: TRBJ1-1
CDR3nt: TGCGCCAGCAGCCCTCAGGGGCCCACTGAAGCTTTCTTT
CDR3aa: CASSPQGPTEAFF

abundance: few
v_gene: TRBV4-2
d_gene: NA
j_gene: TRBJ1-2
CDR3nt: TGTGCCAGCAGCCAAGGGACAGCTAACTATGGCTACACCTTC
CDR3aa: CASSQGTANYGYTF

abundance: once
v_gene: TRBV14
d_gene: TRBD1
j_gene: TRBJ2-1
CDR3nt: TGTGCCAGCAGCCAATACAGGGGGCGAAAAGAGGTCTATGAGCAGTTCTTC
CDR3aa: CASSQYRGRKEVYEQFF

abundance: NA
v_gene: TRBV29-1
d_gene: TRBD2
j_gene: TRBJ2-1
CDR3nt: TGCAGCGTTGCCTTTCTGGGACTAGCGGGTAAGAGTCCTGCCTACAATGAGCAGTTCTTC
CDR3aa: CSVAFLGLAGKSPAYNEQFF

abundance: NA
v_gene: TRBV7-9
d_gene: NA
j_gene: TRBJ1-2
CDR3nt: TGTGCAACCGGGACATCGGATGGCTACACCTTC
CDR3aa: CATGTSDGYTF

abundance: few
v_gene: TRBV4-3
d_gene: NA
j_gene: TRBJ1-2
CDR3nt: TGCGCCAGCAGCCAAGAACCGGGTTCGTATGGCTACACCTTC
CDR3aa: CASSQEPGSYGYTF